This T cell receptor beta chain was sequenced during a study of cytomegalovirus exposure and HLA in healthy donors. Regarding the study as a whole: The later analysis indicated that the majority of CMV-associated TCR beta chains appeared HLA-restricted. Several of the most significant clusters appeared linked to common viral pathogens, based on a later analysis. Reportedly, TCR beta sequences accurately predicted HLA-A and HLA-B alleles in most subjects. Analysis was performed later, and it showed HLA-associated TCR beta chains to be more clonally expanded than equally common others.

The CDR3 consists of 16 residues. CDR1 and CDR2 (germline): SGHRS, YFSETQ. Losses at the gene ends were 5 bases for V and 4 bases for J; bases not matched to a gene: 11. Amplification used 60 Vbeta primers and 13 Jbeta primers. Sequencing used immunoSEQ multiplex PCR; TCRdb keeps in-frame clones, though not all of them. The sample lists under 150,000 clones; about 80% were seen once. With regard to this clone: Its specificity is unknown.

Material for sequencing was PBMCs. This receptor was taken from a man between 45 and 60 years old in good health and CMV-seronegative. The chain recombines TRBV5-1 with TRBJ2-2, with 7 bases that match TRBD2. The CDR3 region is CASRGGASAGTGELFF. CDR3 in DNA: TGCGCCAGCAGGGGAGGGGCATCCGCGGGCACCGGGGAGCTGTTTTTT.